This T cell receptor beta chain was obtained from a study of T cell responses to AZD1222 COVID-19 vaccine. Study-wide results and limits: With two AZD1222 doses given, Spike-specific TCR breadth and depth both rose. Nearly half of spike-specific TCRs reportedly target unmutated variant regions.

The CDR3 consists of 14 residues. Looked up from germline, CDR1 is SGHNT and CDR2 is YYREEE (reference sequence). The V end lost 4 bases, the J end lost 3 bases, and 14 bases lay between the germline ends. About this clone: Its antigen is unknown.

Clones were sequenced by immunoSEQ multiplex PCR, and TCRdb holds only the in-frame ones, with some missing. The sample yields under 150,000 clones, about 90% seen once. Samples with a second dose at about 4 or about 12 weeks were pooled together. The receptor was derived from an adult who received the AZD1222 COVID-19 vaccine. The specimen comprised peripheral blood, sampled 28 days after the second AZD1222 dose. The chain joins TRBV5-4 to TRBJ2-7; maybe TRBD1 (6 bases). The CDR3 DNA follows: TGTGCCAGCAGCGCGAGTAAAGGGGGCTACGAGCAGTACTTC. Translated, it gives CASSASKGGYEQYF.